Each of the 2 T cell receptor beta chains below was sequenced from the same sample in a study of T cells expressing NK-cell markers. TCRdb re-called the 5' RACE reads; one entry per CDR3 protein, DNA not given. Its listing shows a few hundred thousand distinct CDR3 sequences. Sequencing was carried out using blood T cells: a sorted CD56 or NKG2C T cell subset, CD4+ or CD8+ T cells, or bulk PBMC T cells (not recorded which). Source of these receptors: a man aged 18 to 35 in good health.

The chain couples TRBV20-1 to TRBJ2-1; checking the TCRdb D call of TRBD2 is not possible without DNA. The CDR3 spans 14 residues. Germline V gene data show CDR1 as DFQATT and CDR2 as SNEGSKA (reference sequence). The CDR3 sequence: CSVRRAGSGNEQFF.

J is TRBJ1-5 and V is TRBV5-1. The CDR3 spans 16 residues. Germline V gives CDR1 SGHRS, CDR2 YFSETQ. The CDR3 is CASSLGQGALRQPQHF.